The present T cell receptor beta chain was sequenced within a study of T cells in Graves' hyperthyroidism and ophthalmopathy. The CDR3 extends over 14 amino acids. The germline V gene has CDR1 SGHDN and CDR2 FVKESK. The V gene lost 2 bases and the J gene lost 5 bases, with 12 bases spanning the gap. Hyperthyroidism patients were newly diagnosed, had disease duration under 2 months, and were aged 18 to 65 years. Points from the study as a whole: The blood repertoire included most of the expanded thyroid clonotypes above 0.001.

This clonotype occurred many times. What it binds is unknown. RNA transcripts served as the template for amplifying TCR beta CDR3 regions. Using the HTBI primer set, a first-round RT-PCR was run on the TCR CDR3. TCRdb recomputed calls from the multiplex PCR reads with MiXCR, one row per CDR3 protein. This table has under 700,000 distinct CDR3 sequences, over 15% appearing once. The V gene is TRBV14, the J gene TRBJ2-5; D possibly corresponds to TRBD2 (5 bases). This clonotype originated in a woman aged 18-29 years with Graves' hyperthyroidism. The sample comprised blood. CDR3 sequence: CASSQLGESETQYF. For the CDR3, the DNA is TGTGCCAGCAGCCAATTGGGAGAATCGGAGACCCAGTACTTC.